The clone carrying this T cell receptor (beta chain) showed up just a few times. What it recognizes is unknown. This specimen belongs to a study of beta chain features in type 1 diabetes. General observations from the study: A greater similarity of naive, central memory and Treg TCRB repertoires was seen among patients than among healthy donors. Among type 1 diabetes patients, VDJ junctions had fewer insertions and more deletions.

Every bit of the isolated RNA underwent reverse transcription, so sequencing read expressed TCRB transcripts. Sequencing of naive, central memory and regulatory T cell samples gave an average of roughly 3.4 million reads. Clones were sequenced by immunoSEQ multiplex PCR, and TCRdb holds only the in-frame ones, with some missing. Found here are over 700,000 clones, 15% to 20% of them singletons; the top ten hold 0.023%. The CDR3 totals 15 residues. The J segment lost 6 bases and the V segment lost 4 bases, leaving 6 bases of the junction unmatched. From germline, CDR1 is SGHTA and CDR2 FQGNSA. The receptor's source is a young woman in good health. The specimen sequenced was naive CD4+ T cells from blood. The chain links TRBV7-2 to TRBJ1-2; TRBD1 aligns across 12 bases. CDR3 amino acids: CASSSGQGAVNGYTF. CDR3 sequence (DNA): TGTGCCAGCAGCTCGGGACAGGGGGCGGTTAATGGCTACACCTTC.